This T cell receptor (beta chain) came from a study of cytomegalovirus exposure and HLA in healthy donors. Comments on this clone: What it binds is unknown.

Germline loops: CDR1 SGHTA, CDR2 FQGNSA. CDR3 length: 14 residues. With 5 bases removed from V and 1 base from J, the gap between germline ends came to 9 bases. Findings and limits, study-wide: In a later analysis, more than 15,000 TCR beta sequences were associated with HLA alleles at 0.05 false discovery rate.

The PCR ran on 60 Vbeta and 13 Jbeta primers. Using immunoSEQ multiplex PCR, the repertoire was profiled, and TCRdb retains in-frame clones only, with some absent. The data show approximately 91,000 clones, with roughly 86% seen just once and 10% held by the top ten. Sequencing used PBMCs. The chain combines TRBV7-2 with TRBJ1-5, with TRBD1 as a possible D gene (5 bases). This sequence was found in a human donor in good health. This CDR3 is CASSRGLSNQPQHF. DNA of the CDR3: TGTGCCAGCAGCCGGGGACTGAGCAATCAGCCCCAGCATTTT.